The entry that follows covers one TCR beta chain sequence. Antigen specificity is unknown. This specimen belongs to a study of cytomegalovirus exposure and HLA in healthy donors. Study findings and constraints: Likely technical artifact: a cluster of highly shared sequence variants. A later analysis by the authors found several of the most significant clusters apparently linked to common viral pathogens.

Primers for the PCR totalled 60 Vbeta and 13 Jbeta. Sequencing was performed with immunoSEQ multiplex PCR; in TCRdb, only in-frame clones are kept and a portion is missing. The sample shows 85,000 to 120,000 clones, about 70% of them seen only once. The donors (healthy individuals) were bone marrow donors. V was clipped by 4 bases and J by 5 bases, with 4 bases between them. Germline loops: CDR1 MDHEN, CDR2 SYDVKM. The CDR3 totals 11 residues. The J gene is TRBJ2-3, the V gene TRBV28, with D unresolved. The sequencing input was PBMCs. The clonotype originates from a boy aged 10-17 years in good health and CMV-seronegative. The CDR3 DNA reads as TGTGCCAGCAGTTCAGTAGATACGCAGTATTTT. Its translation is CASSSVDTQYF.